Detailed here is one TCR beta chain. The data stem from a study of cytomegalovirus exposure and HLA in healthy donors. This CDR3 has 11 residues. CDR1 and CDR2 (germline): MNHEY, SVGAGI. V was pared by 7 bases and J by 3 bases, with 7 bases between. The PCR made use of 60 Vbeta and 13 Jbeta primers. Original data processing: An analysis that came later counted tens of millions of unique TCR beta chains, 10 million to 12 million shared. Using immunoSEQ multiplex PCR, the repertoire was profiled, and TCRdb retains in-frame clones only, with some absent. The V and J calls and clone size were taken over from that table, and D and trimming were inferred from the DNA. This sample yields 100,000 to 150,000 clones, of which more than 65% are seen a single time; about 13% belongs to the top ten.

The origin of this receptor is a woman between 35 and 50 years old in good health and CMV-seropositive. The rearrangement joins TRBV6-5 to TRBJ2-7, with D possibly TRBD2 on 5 matching bases. Input material: PBMCs. In DNA form, the CDR3 reads TGTGCCAGCACACTAGACTACGAGCAGTACTTC. Protein: CASTLDYEQYF.